Presented here are 2 T cell receptor beta chains from one specimen sequenced in a study of OX40 agonist ivuxolimab in advanced cancers. The method was immunoSEQ multiplex PCR; TCRdb's version includes in-frame clones alone and lacks a portion of them. The profile shows more than 75,000 clones, approximately 91% of them singletons. The sequencing here drew on CD4+ or CD8+ T cells sorted from blood, taken in a trial of the OX40 agonist ivuxolimab. The source is an adult with an advanced solid tumor such as melanoma, head and neck, liver or kidney cancer.

This chain connects TRBV7-2 to TRBJ2-2; TRBD1 might be the D (6 bases). There are 14 residues in the CDR3. Germline assignment: CDR1 SGHTA and CDR2 FQGNSA. Trimming took off 5 bases at V and 4 bases at J, with 11 bases between the two ends. The CDR3 DNA reads as TGTGCCAGCAGCCCTCGACAGGTCACCGGGGAGCTGTTTTTT. Its protein is CASSPRQVTGELFF. The full variable domain, rest sourced from reference TRBV7-2 and TRBJ2-2, is GAGVSQSPSNKVTEKGKDVELRCDPISGHTALYWYRQSLGQGLEFLIYFQGNSAPDKSGLPSDRFSAERTGGSVSTLTIQRTQQEDSAVYLCASSPRQVTGELFFGEGSRLTVL.

The chain links TRBV7-2 to TRBJ1-1; D gene unclear. V lost 8 bases, J lost 0 bases, and 10 bases lay in between. The CDR3 is made up of 13 amino acids. The germline V gene has CDR1 SGHTA and CDR2 FQGNSA. CDR3 DNA: TGTGCCAGCGGAGGGAGGCTGAACACTGAAGCTTTCTTT. This codes for CASGGRLNTEAFF. Looking up the rest from reference TRBV7-2 and TRBJ1-1 gives the full variable domain: GAGVSQSPSNKVTEKGKDVELRCDPISGHTALYWYRQSLGQGLEFLIYFQGNSAPDKSGLPSDRFSAERTGGSVSTLTIQRTQQEDSAVYLCASGGRLNTEAFFGQGTRLTVV.